What follows is one T cell receptor (beta chain) and its context. In this sample, this clonotype turned up a few times. Its antigen is currently not known. There are no base qualities to consult, and no much larger clone falls within one base. The record originates from a study of CD8 T cells in ankylosing spondylitis (dated by TCRdb to about 2017). For the study in its entirety: The study profiled T cell receptor beta repertoires in healthy donors and ankylosing spondylitis patients to find disease-linked TCR variants. In total, the full study cohort was made up of approximately 99 healthy donors and some 26 ankylosing spondylitis patients. Peripheral blood was sampled, and synovial fluid was additionally collected from ankylosing spondylitis patients. Overall study outcomes, separate from this receptor: Blood from ankylosing spondylitis patients appeared to be characterized by a TCR beta motif composed of eight highly homologous amino acid variants. Some TCR beta motif variants had previously been reported in synovial fluid and blood of reactive arthritis patients, which suggested common disease-initiation mechanisms. The disease-linked clones showed a CD8+ phenotype and occurred at relatively low frequencies in peripheral blood. The disease-linked clones were reported to be significantly enriched in matched synovial fluid samples from ankylosing spondylitis patients.

The sample was run on an Illumina HiSeq 2500. TCR beta libraries were prepared by quantitative 5'-RACE with molecular barcodes. The study's own analysis went as follows. A new computational method based on a probabilistic model of VDJ rearrangement was used to identify disease-linked TCR variants. Using fastp trimming at Q25 and MiXCR clonotype assembly, TCRdb reanalyzed the public sequencing data and kept in-frame beta chains. Entries that share a CDR3 protein sequence are merged under the most common genes and DNA. Here the V and J calls rest on TCRdb's processing, not on the authors' analysis. Counted in this sample were fewer than 650,000 distinct CDR3 sequences; about 13% of them appeared once. Over 6.5% of the sample is held by the ten biggest clonotypes. The clonotype comes from a male donor with ankylosing spondylitis. The specimen sequenced was blood, either unsorted or a sorted T cell fraction (not recorded which).

The CDR3 protein sequence reads: CASRGSNQPQHF. At the DNA level, the sequence is TGCGCCAGCAGGGGTAGCAATCAGCCCCAGCATTTT. Rearrangement joined TRBV10-2 to TRBJ1-5; the D gene remains uncertain. V gives up 6 bases and J gives up 0 bases, and the segment between their germline ends measures 3 bases. CDR3 length: 12 amino acids, cysteine to phenylalanine. The kept DNA is CDR3 alone, 36 bases in frame from the first base. CDR1 is given as WSHSY and CDR2 as SAAADI, both from the germline V gene.